This T cell receptor beta chain derives from a study of T cells in Graves' hyperthyroidism and ophthalmopathy. Study conclusions and caveats: Among clonotypes expanded in thyroid above 0.001, most were also found in blood.

From RNA transcripts, TCR beta CDR3 regions were amplified. Carried out on the TCR CDR3, a first-round RT-PCR used the HTBI primer set. TCRdb ran MiXCR on the multiplex PCR reads and lists one entry per CDR3 protein. The sample lists 450,000 to 700,000 distinct CDR3 sequences; roughly 50% were seen once. Ten or more counts support this clonotype. Its antigen is as yet unknown. This CDR3 comprises 15 residues. Germline CDR1 reads DFQATT; CDR2 reads SNEGSKA (reference sequence). V lost 6 bases, J lost 13 bases, and 25 bases lay in between. Diagnosis relied on clinical symptoms, serum thyroxine and TRAb, thyroid ultrasound and orbital computed tomography.

The V and J genes are TRBV20-1 and TRBJ1-6; D remains ambiguous. The material sequenced was peripheral blood or thyroid tissue (not recorded which). The receptor was derived from an adult woman with Graves' disease, either hyperthyroidism or ophthalmopathy (not recorded which). CDR3: CSASFDDQIAAPLHF. The CDR3 bases are TGCAGTGCCTCCTTTGATGACCAAATAGCGGCGCCCCTCCACTTT.